Described below is a single TCR beta chain sequence and its context. This record belongs to a study of blood T cell repertoires in COVID-19. V gave up 8 bases and J gave up 0 bases; unmatched junction bases: 3. The germline CDR1 and CDR2 sequences are MNHEY and SVGAGI. This CDR3 region has 13 residues. The authors' processing: Estimated nucleated cell counts came from reference gene primer amplification. The method was immunoSEQ multiplex PCR; TCRdb's version includes in-frame clones alone and lacks a portion of them. That table is the source of V, J and clone size, and D and trimming were worked out from the DNA. This table holds around 71,000 clones, about 80% found once. A Seattle source enrolled patients during active infection and followed them longitudinally.

The specimen sequenced was peripheral blood. The sequence was collected from a man aged 30-40 years with COVID-19, enrolled during active disease. J is TRBJ1-1 and V is TRBV6-5, with 7 bases that match TRBD1. Written as DNA, the CDR3 is TGTGCCAGCCTACAGGGGATGAACACTGAAGCTTTCTTT. Protein product: CASLQGMNTEAFF.